The 23 T cell receptor beta chains in this list originate from one sample, sequenced in a study of blood T cells in healthy people across ages. Using a J-beta primer mix together with a sample-barcoded 5' primer, a second PCR was run for roughly 6 to 12 cycles. In TCRdb, the 5' RACE reads were re-called with MiXCR into one record per CDR3 protein. The profile shows about 730,000 distinct CDR3 sequences, around 46% of them singletons. Sequenced input: blood. The receptors come from a woman in her fifties or sixties in good health.

The chain has TRBV6-6 and TRBJ1-5; possibly TRBD1 for D (6 bases). Germline CDR1 and CDR2: MNHNY and SVGAGI (reference sequence). The CDR3 is 15 amino acids. V dropped 5 bases and J dropped 0 bases, with 11 bases sitting between them. The chain's CDR3 is CASSPDRHSNQPQHF. CDR3 coding DNA: TGTGCCAGCAGTCCAGACAGGCATAGCAATCAGCCCCAGCATTTT.

The sample holds a few counts of this clonotype. The V and J genes are TRBV7-6 and TRBJ2-1; 8 nucleotides line up with TRBD1. There are 13 residues in the CDR3. From germline, CDR1 is SGHVS and CDR2 FNYEAQ. V lost 4 bases and J lost 12; bases outside the gene matches: 8. Here the CDR3 reads CASSSPPGQVQFF. In DNA form, the CDR3 reads TGTGCCAGCAGCTCCCCGCCGGGACAGGTGCAGTTCTTC.

The rearrangement joins TRBV20-1 to TRBJ1-4, with TRBD1 as a possible D gene (5 bases). Trimming removed 5 bases at V and 0 bases at J, with 19 bases between. Germline values: CDR1 DFQATT, CDR2 SNEGSKA (reference sequence). The CDR3 has 17 amino acids. CDR3: CSAGKGSGFATNEKLFF. The CDR3 region has the DNA TGCAGTGCTGGGAAGGGGTCAGGTTTTGCAACTAATGAAAAACTGTTTTTT.

This chain links TRBV11-2 with TRBJ2-7; no clear D gene. Near its end, the DNA agrees better with TRBJ2-4, so the J call may be wrong. This CDR3 comprises 14 residues. CDR1 is SGHAT and CDR2 is FQNNGV in the germline V gene. The CDR3 DNA reads as TGTGCCAGCAGCTTAGATTATGGTAAAAACATTCAGTACTTC. Its translation: CASSLDYGKNIQYF.

The chain combines TRBV6-1 with TRBJ1-6; D unclear. The CDR3 runs 15 residues. Germline lookup yields CDR1 MNHNS and CDR2 SASEGT. The V end was cut by 6 bases, the J end by 8 bases, with 17 bases between. In DNA, the CDR3 is TGTGCCAGCAGAGTCAACCCGATCAAGGATTCACCCCTCCACTTT. The encoded protein is CASRVNPIKDSPLHF.

As for this clonotype: A much larger clone is a single base away; this may be a read error. As DNA, the CDR3 is TGCGCCAGCAGCCAATTGGCGGGAGGGTACAAGGAGCAGTTCTTC. Its protein is CASSQLAGGYKEQFF. The J gene is TRBJ2-1, the V gene TRBV4-3; 9 nucleotides agree with TRBD2. Germline CDR1 is LGHNA and CDR2 is YSLEER. The CDR3 spans 15 residues.

V and J are TRBV1 and TRBJ2-2; the table's D call, TRBD1, was not checked against the DNA. TRBV1 is described as a pseudogene. The CDR3 is 16 amino acids. For the CDR3, the DNA is TGCACCAGCAGCCAGAAAGACAGGGGCAACACCGGGGAGCTGTTTTTT. Protein: CTSSQKDRGNTGELFF.

The chain combines TRBV18 with TRBJ1-1; a weak D match, TRBD1 (5 bases). From germline, CDR1 is KGHSH and CDR2 LQKENI. CDR3 length: 13 amino acids. Trimming took 2 bases from V and 3 from J, leaving 7 bases between them. CDR3 nucleotide sequence: TGTGCCAGCTCACCAATGACAGACACTGAAGCTTTCTTT. Translating gives CASSPMTDTEAFF.

The chain links TRBV6-2 or TRBV6-3 to TRBJ1-2; D is possibly TRBD1 (6 bases). In germline, CDR1 is MNHEY, CDR2 SVGEGT. The length of the CDR3 is 15 residues. V lost 2 bases to trimming and J lost 10 bases, with 20 bases between them. CDR3 region: CASSYVQGILRVYTF. The CDR3 DNA sequence: TGTGCCAGCAGTTACGTTCAGGGGATCCTACGCGTCTACACCTTC.

Notes on this clonotype: The junction departs from the called germline gene at one end, perhaps through a read error. J is TRBJ2-1 and V is TRBV12-3 or TRBV12-4; the D gene is possibly TRBD2 (7 bases). The CDR3 totals 14 residues. The DNA of the CDR3 is TGTGCCAGCAGGTTAGGGGGGGAACAAGAGACCCAGTTCTTC. Translation gives CASRLGGEQETQFF.

The chain couples TRBV3-1 to TRBJ1-4; weak D call: TRBD1 (5 bases). Germline V gene data show CDR1 as LGHDT and CDR2 as YNNKEL (reference sequence). The CDR3 contains 15 residues. Trimming left V 1 base short and J 8 bases short, with 14 bases between. The CDR3 DNA is TGTGCCAGCAGCCAAGCAGGGCGGGGAGGGGAAAAACTGTTTTTT. Translated, it gives CASSQAGRGGEKLFF.

In its sample, this clonotype was seen a few times. This chain connects TRBV14 to TRBJ2-6; D not resolved. Germline CDR1 and CDR2: SGHDN and FVKESK. This CDR3 is 14 amino acids long. V lost 5 bases, J lost 0 bases, and 5 bases lay in between. CDR3 region: CASSSTSGANVLTF. The DNA of the CDR3 is TGTGCCAGCAGCTCCACCTCTGGGGCCAACGTCCTGACTTTC.

The CDR3, as DNA: TGTGCCACTCTGCCAGTGAGGGGGTACTATGGCTACACCTTC. It translates to CATLPVRGYYGYTF. This sequence joins TRBV24-1 and TRBJ1-2; possible D gene TRBD1, 6 bases. Germline V gene lookup returns CDR1 KGHDR and CDR2 SFDVKD. Trimming stripped 10 bases from V and 3 bases from J, with 17 bases between. This CDR3 has 14 residues.

This clonotype was seen a handful of times. CDR3 bases: TGTGCCAGCAGCCAAGGTTACAACGCCTACAATGAGCAGTTCTTC. Protein sequence: CASSQGYNAYNEQFF. The J gene is TRBJ2-1, the V gene TRBV4-2; no reliable D call. Germline CDR1 is LGHNA and CDR2 is YNFKEQ. This CDR3 comprises 15 residues. Trimming removed 1 base from V and 2 bases from J, with 9 bases in between.

This clonotype was counted ten times or more. This chain connects TRBV10-3 to TRBJ2-5; D ambiguous. Trimming cost V 11 bases and J 3 bases, with 10 bases left between them. The germline gives CDR1 ENHRY, CDR2 SYGVKD. This CDR3 has 11 amino acids. CDR3 in DNA: TGTGCCGCCGGCTTCGAAGAGACCCAGTACTTC. It is translated as CAAGFEETQYF.

J is TRBJ2-7 and V is TRBV4-3; the D is unclear. Germline-derived CDR1 and CDR2 are LGHNA and YSLEER. The CDR3 has 14 residues. Trimming cost V 4 bases and J 2 bases, with 12 bases left between them. The DNA for the CDR3 is TGCGCCAGCAGCCGTATAATCTCCACCTACGAGCAGTACTTC. This sequence encodes CASSRIISTYEQYF.

This clonotype came up a few times. The chain employs TRBV10-1 and TRBJ2-7; 9 bases agree with TRBD1. Per the germline V gene, CDR1 is WNHNN and CDR2 is SYGVQD (reference sequence). The trim removed 3 bases at V and 2 bases at J, leaving 5 bases unmatched. This CDR3 spans 15 amino acids. The CDR3 sequence: CASSDGTGITYEQYF. The CDR3, as DNA: TGCGCCAGCAGTGACGGGACAGGGATTACCTACGAGCAGTACTTC.

The chain employs TRBV27 and TRBJ2-5, with 11 bases that match TRBD2. CDR1 and CDR2 from the germline V gene are MNHEY and SMNVEV (reference sequence). The CDR3 covers 17 residues. Germline trimming cut 5 bases from V and 11 bases from J; bases unmatched to any gene: 19. The CDR3 is CASSGTGLADSYNEQYF. The CDR3 DNA sequence: TGTGCCAGCAGTGGGACGGGACTAGCGGACTCCTACAATGAGCAGTACTTC.

This clonotype has just a few counts. The V call is TRBV10-3, the J call TRBJ2-5; no clear D gene. CDR3 length equals 15 residues. V lost 1 base and J 1 base, leaving 10 bases between the germline ends. Germline V gives CDR1 ENHRY, CDR2 SYGVKD. CDR3 amino acids: CAISEFGVIQETQYF. In nucleotides, the CDR3 is TGTGCCATCAGTGAGTTTGGGGTAATCCAAGAGACCCAGTACTTC.

In this sample, this clonotype turned up a few times. The chain carries TRBV7-2 and TRBJ2-4, with no clear D. The ends were cut back, 5 bases at V and 7 bases at J, with 15 bases in the middle. There are 14 residues in the CDR3. The germline V gene encodes CDR1 SGHTA and CDR2 FQGNSA. CDR3 DNA sequence: TGTGCCAGCAGCGTAGATGGGGTTGGGAACATTCAGTACTTC. This codes for CASSVDGVGNIQYF.

This clonotype was found many times. The chain uses TRBV11-2 and TRBJ2-5; the D gene is possibly TRBD1 (5 bases). V gave up 5 bases and J gave up 2 bases, with 9 bases separating them. CDR3 size: 13 residues. The germline V gene encodes CDR1 SGHAT and CDR2 FQNNGV. As DNA, the CDR3 is TGTGCCAGCAGCCAGGGTAGTCAAGAGACCCAGTACTTC. Translation: CASSQGSQETQYF.

The J gene is TRBJ2-7, the V gene TRBV4-3; TRBD2 matches at 7 bases. The CDR3 is 16 amino acids. J gave up 4 bases and V 0 bases, and 9 bases lay outside the gene matches. From germline, CDR1 is LGHNA and CDR2 YSLEER. The CDR3 sequence is CASSQEAGLVTYEQYF. CDR3 nucleotides: TGCGCCAGCAGCCAAGAGGCAGGACTAGTAACTTACGAGCAGTACTTC.

This clonotype was counted only a few times. The V gene is TRBV6-2 or TRBV6-3, the J gene TRBJ2-5; 13 nucleotides line up with TRBD2. In germline, CDR1 is MNHEY, CDR2 SVGEGT. The J segment lost 2 bases and the V segment lost 4 bases, leaving 4 bases of the junction unmatched. The CDR3 covers 16 residues. The CDR3 spells CASSSVLAGGQETQYF. The CDR3 DNA reads TGTGCCAGCAGTTCCGTACTAGCGGGAGGGCAAGAGACCCAGTACTTC.